The 15 T cell receptor beta chains below all came from one sample that was sequenced in a study of identical twins. TCRdb fed the 5' RACE reads into MiXCR, producing one record per CDR3 protein. The data contain about 920,000 distinct CDR3 sequences, 9% to 15% of them singletons. Another study also made use of these data, one on yellow fever vaccine responses in identical twins.

The sample consisted of PBMCs. The receptors were sampled from a woman between 18 and 30 years old in good health.

This clonotype has a handful of counts. The J gene is TRBJ1-1, the V gene TRBV7-2; no reliable D call. V dropped 5 bases and J dropped 0 bases, with 13 bases sitting between them. This CDR3 is built from 15 residues. Germline V gene data show CDR1 as SGHTA and CDR2 as FQGNSA. The DNA for the CDR3 is TGTGCCAGCAGCCCGAGAAGGGCCGTGAACACTGAAGCTTTCTTT. It specifies CASSPRRAVNTEAFF.

CDR3 DNA: TGTGCCAGCAGTTACCTTACGGGATTCGGCACAGATACGCAGTATTTT. Its translation: CASSYLTGFGTDTQYF. V is TRBV28 and J is TRBJ2-3; D perhaps matches TRBD2 (5 bases). This CDR3 is built from 16 residues. Germline V gene sequence: CDR1 MDHEN, CDR2 SYDVKM. Deletions cut 4 bases from V and 1 base from J, with 15 bases between.

The sample holds many counts of this clonotype. The chain joins TRBV20-1 to TRBJ2-7; no definite D call. Germline values: CDR1 DFQATT, CDR2 SNEGSKA (reference sequence). V dropped 1 base and J dropped 5 bases, with 15 bases sitting between them. The CDR3 covers 14 residues. CDR3 region: CSARVLIGSDEQYF. CDR3 in DNA: TGCAGTGCTAGAGTTTTAATCGGGTCGGACGAGCAGTACTTC.

This clonotype has a count of ten or more. The rearrangement uses TRBV12-3 or TRBV12-4 and TRBJ1-1; the match to TRBD1 covers 8 bases. CDR3 length: 16 amino acids. With 7 bases clipped from V and 0 bases from J, the junction kept 10 bases outside the gene matches. CDR3 bases: TGTGCCAGCACCTCGTTCAGGACAGGGTTGAACACTGAAGCTTTCTTT. Protein product: CASTSFRTGLNTEAFF.

The table lists this clonotype with many counts. The chain recombines TRBV7-9 with TRBJ2-5; 9 bases are shared with TRBD2. The V and J ends lost 6 bases and 1 base, in that order; junction bases with no gene match: 3. CDR1 and CDR2 from the germline V gene are SEHNR and FQNEAQ (reference sequence). The CDR3 is 14 residues long. The CDR3 protein is CASSRAGGQETQYF. The CDR3 nucleotides are TGTGCCAGCAGTCGAGCGGGGGGCCAAGAGACCCAGTACTTC. The variable domain in full, completed from reference TRBV7-9 and TRBJ2-5, reads DTGVSQNPRHKITKRGQNVTFRCDPISEHNRLYWYRQTLGQGPEFLTYFQNEAQLEKSRLLSDRFSAERPKGSFSTLEIQRTEQGDSAMYLCASSRAGGQETQYFGPGTRLLVL.

This chain links TRBV6-5 with TRBJ2-1; a possible D gene is TRBD2 (5 bases). Per germline, CDR1 MNHEY and CDR2 SVGAGI. The CDR3 length is 13 residues. Trimming removed 4 bases from V and 9 bases from J, with 13 bases in between. The chain's CDR3 is CASSWERAREQFF. CDR3 nucleotide sequence: TGTGCCAGCAGTTGGGAGAGGGCCCGTGAGCAGTTCTTC.

This clonotype was picked up many times. This chain uses TRBV6-5 with TRBJ2-1; 12 nucleotides match TRBD2. Germline-derived CDR1 and CDR2 are MNHEY and SVGAGI. This CDR3 region has 18 residues. The V and J ends lost 0 bases and 2 bases, in that order; junction bases with no gene match: 5. CDR3 protein: CASSYSIPSGGAYNEQFF. CDR3 in DNA: TGTGCCAGCAGTTACTCGATTCCTAGCGGGGGGGCCTACAATGAGCAGTTCTTC.

The rearrangement uses TRBV10-3 and TRBJ2-5; D unresolved. V lost 0 bases, J lost 5 bases, and 7 bases lay in between. Germline V gene lookup returns CDR1 ENHRY and CDR2 SYGVKD. The CDR3 sequence is 13 residues long. The chain's CDR3 is CAISESASETQYF. The CDR3 coding sequence is TGTGCCATCAGTGAGTCAGCGTCGGAGACCCAGTACTTC.

A few counts support this clonotype. The chain couples TRBV20-1 to TRBJ1-2; 8 bases match TRBD1. CDR3 length equals 14 residues. The V gene's germline CDR1 is DFQATT and CDR2 SNEGSKA (reference sequence). J gave up 5 bases and V 6 bases, and 11 bases lay outside the gene matches. Here the CDR3 reads CSAKQGGVGYGYTF. CDR3 in DNA: TGCAGTGCCAAACAGGGGGGAGTGGGGTATGGCTACACCTTC.

J is TRBJ2-1 and V is TRBV9; 10 bases are shared with TRBD2. The length of the CDR3 is 15 residues. Trimming cost V 3 bases and J 4 bases; bases outside gene matches: 4. The germline V gene has CDR1 SGDLS and CDR2 YYNGEE. The CDR3 DNA is TGTGCCAGCAGCGGCGGACTAGCGGCTTACAATGAGCAGTTCTTC. Translation gives CASSGGLAAYNEQFF.

The chain recombines TRBV28 with TRBJ1-5; the D is unclear. V was clipped by 6 bases and J by 6 bases, with 12 bases between them. The CDR3 runs 13 residues. Germline values: CDR1 MDHEN, CDR2 SYDVKM. The CDR3 loop reads CASSRSAFQPQHF. The CDR3 DNA is TGTGCCAGCAGCCGATCGGCGTTTCAGCCCCAGCATTTT.

V usage is TRBV19 and J usage is TRBJ2-2; no clear D gene. The CDR3 length is 14 residues. V was shortened by 8 bases and J by 4 bases, with 14 bases between the two germline ends. Germline-derived CDR1 and CDR2 are LNHDA and SQIVND (reference sequence). The CDR3 region is CASSPNGGTGELFF. The CDR3 region has the DNA TGTGCCAGTTCCCCGAACGGTGGCACCGGGGAGCTGTTTTTT.

This clonotype was counted ten times or more. The chain uses TRBV5-1 and TRBJ2-6; no clear D gene. The CDR3 loop spans 15 amino acids. CDR1 and CDR2 (germline): SGHRS, YFSETQ. The germline V and J ends were trimmed by 9 bases and 0 bases, with 13 bases remaining between them. Here the CDR3 DNA reads TGCGCCACCTCTCCCCCCATCTCTGGGGCCAACGTCCTGACTTTC. It codes for CATSPPISGANVLTF.

The rearrangement uses TRBV6-1 and TRBJ2-2; D not resolved. Germline assignment: CDR1 MNHNS and CDR2 SASEGT. The CDR3 is made up of 15 amino acids. The ends were cut back, 6 bases at V and 8 bases at J, with 19 bases in the middle. CDR3 bases: TGTGCCAGCAGAGACGAACTTGTTGCCCCGGGGGAGCTGTTTTTT. This translates into CASRDELVAPGELFF.

The genes are TRBV10-3 and TRBJ2-1; a possible D gene is TRBD2 (7 bases). Trimming shortened V by 3 bases and J by 4 bases, and 10 bases separated the two germline ends. CDR3 length: 14 amino acids. Germline lookup yields CDR1 ENHRY and CDR2 SYGVKD. In DNA form, the CDR3 reads TGTGCCATCAGTGACGGGGGGCTTTACAATGAGCAGTTCTTC. Protein product: CAISDGGLYNEQFF.